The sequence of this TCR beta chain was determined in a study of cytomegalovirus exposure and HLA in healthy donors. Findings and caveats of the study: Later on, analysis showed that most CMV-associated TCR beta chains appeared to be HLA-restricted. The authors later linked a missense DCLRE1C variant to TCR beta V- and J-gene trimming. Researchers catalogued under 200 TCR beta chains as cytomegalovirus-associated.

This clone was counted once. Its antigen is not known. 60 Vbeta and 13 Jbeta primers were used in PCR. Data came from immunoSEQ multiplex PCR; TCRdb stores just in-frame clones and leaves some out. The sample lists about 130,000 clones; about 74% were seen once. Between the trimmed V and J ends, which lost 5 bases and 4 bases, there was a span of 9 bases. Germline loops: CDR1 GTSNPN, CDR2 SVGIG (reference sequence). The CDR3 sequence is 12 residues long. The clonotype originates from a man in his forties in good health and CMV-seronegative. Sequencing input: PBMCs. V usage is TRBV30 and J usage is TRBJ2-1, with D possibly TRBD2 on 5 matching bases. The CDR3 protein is CAWHGKYNEQFF. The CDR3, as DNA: TGTGCCTGGCACGGGAAGTACAATGAGCAGTTCTTC.